The 24 T cell receptor beta chains in this list originate from one sample, sequenced in a study of T cells after posttransplantation cyclophosphamide. TCRdb's copy holds only in-frame clones and misses some; the assay was immunoSEQ multiplex PCR. Altogether about 10,000 clones are present, approximately 96% being singletons, with the ten largest covering over 0.25%. Sequencing was done on a sample of naive CD8+ T cells sorted from PBMCs. All receptors derive from a man aged 30-40 years in good health and a related stem cell transplant donor.

The chain couples TRBV6-1 to TRBJ1-4; weak D call: TRBD1 (5 bases). V lost 4 bases and J 5 bases, leaving 14 bases between the germline ends. CDR1 is MNHNS and CDR2 is SASEGT in the germline V gene. The CDR3 is 15 amino acids. The CDR3 nucleotides are TGTGCCAGCAGTGTCGAGTGGGGGGAGAATGAAAAACTGTTTTTT. Translated, it gives CASSVEWGENEKLFF.

This chain connects TRBV19 to TRBJ1-1; D perhaps matches TRBD1 (6 bases). Trimming removed 4 bases from V and 7 bases from J, with 16 bases in between. Germline V gene lookup returns CDR1 LNHDA and CDR2 SQIVND (reference sequence). The CDR3 is 14 residues long. For the CDR3, the DNA is TGTGCCAGTAGTAGTACAGGGCGACGGGGTGAAGCTTTCTTT. Translation gives CASSSTGRRGEAFF.

The CDR3 loop reads CASSEGFPGQSNQPQHF. The CDR3 bases are TGTGCCAGCAGTGAAGGGTTTCCGGGACAGAGCAATCAGCCCCAGCATTTT. The chain links TRBV6-1 to TRBJ1-5; 7 nucleotides align to TRBD1. CDR1 and CDR2 from the germline V gene are MNHNS and SASEGT. This CDR3 has 17 amino acids. The V gene end was trimmed by 1 base and the J gene end by 1 base; junction bases not matched to a gene: 7.

A single count supports this clone. This chain uses TRBV7-9 with TRBJ2-5; a possible D gene is TRBD2 (6 bases). V lost 0 bases, J lost 1 base, and 9 bases lay in between. This CDR3 region has 15 residues. CDR1 is SEHNR, CDR2 FQNEAQ, per germline (reference sequence). The CDR3 region is CASSLAAGLQETQYF. Here the CDR3 DNA reads TGTGCCAGCAGCTTAGCGGCGGGGCTCCAAGAGACCCAGTACTTC.

In DNA form, the CDR3 reads TGTGCCAGCAGTCTGTTCTTTAGCGGGGTCAGGGGAGATACGCAGTATTTT. It yields the protein CASSLFFSGVRGDTQYF. The V and J genes are TRBV27 and TRBJ2-3, with 8 nucleotides matching TRBD2. The CDR3 runs to 17 residues. Germline V gene sequence: CDR1 MNHEY, CDR2 SMNVEV (reference sequence). Germline trimming cut 5 bases from V and 5 bases from J; bases unmatched to any gene: 15.

The chain recombines TRBV4-2 with TRBJ2-7, with 7 nucleotides matching TRBD1. Germline CDR1 and CDR2: LGHNA and YNFKEQ. CDR3 length: 15 residues. J was trimmed by 5 bases and V by 4 bases; bases with no gene match: 11. CDR3 in DNA: TGTGCCAGCAGCCGGATCTCAGGGGGTGACGACGAGCAGTACTTC. As protein: CASSRISGGDDEQYF.

V and J are TRBV7-9 and TRBJ1-5; D remains unclear. Germline CDR1 SEHNR, CDR2 FQNEAQ (reference sequence). Trimming stripped 5 bases from V and 4 bases from J, with 15 bases between. The CDR3 is 15 amino acids. The CDR3, as DNA: TGTGCCAGCAGCGTGGGAGAAGCCCAAAATCAGCCCCAGCATTTT. Translation: CASSVGEAQNQPQHF.

The rearrangement joins TRBV19 to TRBJ2-5; D is perhaps TRBD2 (5 bases). In germline, CDR1 is LNHDA, CDR2 SQIVND (reference sequence). The CDR3 is 13 residues long. Written as DNA, the CDR3 is TGTGCTTCTCGAGCGGCAAACCAAGAGACCCAGTACTTC. Its translation is CASRAANQETQYF.

The chain couples TRBV29-1 to TRBJ2-7, with D possibly matching TRBD1 (7 bases). Trimming removed 5 bases at V and 2 bases at J, with 13 bases between. CDR3 length: 13 residues. Germline CDR1 reads SQVTM; CDR2 reads ANQGSEA. CDR3 in DNA: TGCAGCGTTAAGGAGGGGGCGGCCTACGAGCAGTACTTC. Protein sequence: CSVKEGAAYEQYF.

The genes are TRBV6-5 and TRBJ2-5; 8 bases map to TRBD1. Germline V lookup: CDR1 MNHEY, CDR2 SVGAGI. The CDR3 spans 14 residues. The V gene end was trimmed by 6 bases and the J gene end by 4 bases; junction bases not matched to a gene: 7. Written as DNA, the CDR3 is TGTGCCAGCAGCCCCAGGGGGCGAGCAGAGACCCAGTACTTC. Translated, it gives CASSPRGRAETQYF.

This rearrangement joins TRBV7-3 to TRBJ2-5; D possibly corresponds to TRBD2 (6 bases). Trimming shortened V by 2 bases and J by 5 bases, and 18 bases separated the two germline ends. Germline V gene data show CDR1 as SGHTA and CDR2 as FQGTGA. The CDR3 extends over 16 amino acids. The CDR3 sequence is CASSLEGGLVGETQYF. In DNA form, the CDR3 reads TGTGCCAGCAGCTTAGAGGGAGGACTGGTAGGGGAGACCCAGTACTTC.

The chain combines TRBV19 with TRBJ2-1; 7 bases fit TRBD2. Germline V CDR1 and CDR2: LNHDA, SQIVND (reference sequence). The CDR3 covers 14 residues. The V gene end was trimmed by 10 bases and the J gene end by 7 bases; junction bases not matched to a gene: 13. This CDR3 reads CATGDYLKENEQFF. CDR3 coding DNA: TGTGCCACGGGGGACTACCTGAAGGAAAATGAGCAGTTCTTC.

This sequence joins TRBV11-3 and TRBJ2-7, with 9 bases lining up with TRBD1. This CDR3 has 15 amino acids. J gave up 5 bases and V 5 bases, and 10 bases lay outside the gene matches. Germline assignment: CDR1 SGHNT and CDR2 YENEEA. CDR3 protein: CASSLGQGITDEQYF. Written as DNA, the CDR3 is TGTGCCAGCAGCCTGGGACAGGGTATTACCGACGAGCAGTACTTC.

This clone was picked up a small number of times. This sequence joins TRBV27 and TRBJ2-2, with D possibly TRBD1 on 5 matching bases. The CDR3 is made up of 13 amino acids. V was cut by 2 bases and J by 4 bases, with 5 bases left in between. Germline CDR1 is MNHEY and CDR2 is SMNVEV (reference sequence). The CDR3 nucleotides read TGTGCCAGCAGTTTAAGGGGCACCGGGGAGCTGTTTTTT. It is translated as CASSLRGTGELFF.

The rearrangement joins TRBV11-2 to TRBJ2-7; 8 bases agree with TRBD1. Germline-derived CDR1 and CDR2 are SGHAT and FQNNGV. This CDR3 contains 16 residues. V shed 0 bases and J 2 bases; nucleotides not matched to a gene: 6. CDR3 nucleotide sequence: TGTGCCAGCAGCTTAGATCCGGGACAGGCTCCCTACGAGCAGTACTTC. Residues: CASSLDPGQAPYEQYF.

V and J are TRBV12-5 and TRBJ1-2, with TRBD1 matching over 7 bases. Unmatched junction bases numbered 20, after V lost 0 bases and J lost 4 bases. CDR3 length: 20 residues. Per the germline V gene, CDR1 is LGHNT and CDR2 is FRNRAP. The CDR3 DNA reads as TGTGCTAGTGGTTTGGTAGTTTTGCCCGTTGGCCAGGGGGGAGTCTATGGCTACACCTTC. Translated: CASGLVVLPVGQGGVYGYTF.

The chain uses TRBV7-8 and TRBJ2-1; 12 nucleotides line up with TRBD2. V lost 2 bases to trimming and J lost 3 bases; unmatched junction nucleotides: 8. The V gene's germline CDR1 is SGHVS and CDR2 FQNEAQ. This CDR3 contains 18 residues. CDR3 sequence: CASSLTPTTSGGYNEQFF. The CDR3, as DNA: TGTGCCAGCAGCTTAACCCCGACGACTAGCGGGGGCTACAATGAGCAGTTCTTC.

The J gene is TRBJ2-1, the V gene TRBV7-9; 13 positions agree with TRBD2. Germline loops: CDR1 SEHNR, CDR2 FQNEAQ (reference sequence). V gave up 5 bases and J gave up 2 bases; unmatched junction bases: 6. The CDR3 runs 17 residues. CDR3 nucleotides: TGTGCCAGCAGCCGGGGACTAGCGGGGAAGACCTACAATGAGCAGTTCTTC. The encoded protein is CASSRGLAGKTYNEQFF.

The V gene is TRBV9, the J gene TRBJ2-3; 11 positions agree with TRBD2. In germline, CDR1 is SGDLS, CDR2 YYNGEE. Trimming took 4 bases from V and 2 from J; bases not matched to a gene: 6. The CDR3 extends over 16 amino acids. The CDR3 loop is CASSFTSGGYTDTQYF. The CDR3 coding sequence is TGTGCCAGCAGCTTTACTAGCGGGGGTTACACAGATACGCAGTATTTT.

The V and J genes are TRBV11-2 and TRBJ2-1, with 11 bases that match TRBD1. After removal of 4 bases from V and 3 bases from J, the junction contained 8 bases not matched to a gene. The CDR3 consists of 17 residues. Germline V gene lookup returns CDR1 SGHAT and CDR2 FQNNGV. CDR3 sequence reads: CASSYDRDRGNYNEQFF. CDR3 in DNA: TGTGCCAGCAGCTACGACCGGGACAGGGGGAACTACAATGAGCAGTTCTTC.

A single count supports this clone. The V and J genes are TRBV10-2 and TRBJ1-5, with D perhaps matching TRBD1 (5 bases). Trimming removed 6 bases at V and 1 base at J, with 13 bases between. Germline V gives CDR1 WSHSY, CDR2 SAAADI. This CDR3 is 15 amino acids long. The DNA for the CDR3 is TGCGCCAGCAGCCCCGGGACTCAAAGCAATCAGCCCCAGCATTTT. It translates to CASSPGTQSNQPQHF.

CDR3: CASSFAGQGGSGNTIYF. CDR3 nucleotides: TGTGCCAGCAGCTTTGCCGGACAGGGTGGCTCTGGAAACACCATATATTTT. V gene TRBV7-9 combines with J gene TRBJ1-3; 8 nucleotides match TRBD1. Germline assignment: CDR1 SEHNR and CDR2 FQNEAQ (reference sequence). This CDR3 spans 17 amino acids. V dropped 3 bases and J dropped 0; count of bases not matched to a gene: 7. The full variable domain, in which reference TRBV7-9 and TRBJ1-3 provide the parts outside the CDR3, is DTGVSQNPRHKITKRGQNVTFRCDPISEHNRLYWYRQTLGQGPEFLTYFQNEAQLEKSRLLSDRFSAERPKGSFSTLEIQRTEQGDSAMYLCASSFAGQGGSGNTIYFGEGSWLTVV.

The chain employs TRBV7-6 and TRBJ1-1; perhaps TRBD1 as D (6 bases). V lost 5 bases, J lost 1 base, and 11 bases lay in between. The length of the CDR3 is 14 residues. Germline CDR1 SGHVS, CDR2 FNYEAQ. As DNA, the CDR3 is TGTGCCAGCAGCCACAAGACAGGGAACACTGAAGCTTTCTTT. As protein: CASSHKTGNTEAFF.

The chain couples TRBV2 to TRBJ1-1, with 11 positions matching TRBD1. J gave up 6 bases and V 4 bases, and 7 bases lay outside the gene matches. CDR1 is SNHLY and CDR2 is FYNNEI in the germline V gene. This CDR3 has 15 residues. The CDR3: CASSVGTGGSAEAFF. The CDR3 coding sequence is TGTGCCAGCAGTGTAGGGACAGGGGGTTCGGCTGAAGCTTTCTTT. Variable domain in full (rest from reference TRBV2 and TRBJ1-1): EPEVTQTPSHQVTQMGQEVILRCVPISNHLYFYWYRQILGQKVEFLVSFYNNEISEKSEIFDDQFSVERPDGSNFTLKIRSTKLEDSAMYFCASSVGTGGSAEAFFGQGTRLTVV.